The rows below give T cell receptor beta chains drawn from one sample of a study of blood T cell repertoires in COVID-19. The assay was immunoSEQ multiplex PCR, and TCRdb's table has in-frame clones only and misses some. The sample holds about 270,000 clones, roughly 86% seen once. Sequencing was carried out using peripheral blood. These receptors all stem from a woman aged 60-70 years who had recovered from COVID-19. Each CDR3 is given with its conserved first and last residue. Only some rows state a clone size, as once, few, many or a class for expanded clones.

size | V | CDR3
- | TRBV10-3 | CAISEFAGAGDTQYF
once | TRBV6-6 | CASSLVLGQLSYEQYF
- | TRBV6-5 | CASSFRTSGATQYF
once | TRBV4-1 | CASSQEREGTQYF
- | TRBV5-1 | CASSLDSGGALITDTQYF
- | TRBV27 | CASSLYPRTKETQYF
- | TRBV19 | CASIPITGRSTGRSEAFF
- | TRBV6-5 | CASSYIQGYEKLFF
- | TRBV21-1 | CASTPGVVGPETQYF
once | TRBV7-3 | CASSLTGGTANTEAFF
few | TRBV10-3 | CAISAENRPLHF
- | TRBV28 | CASTSPGVTYYGYTF
- | TRBV7-2 | CASSQLAGGRTDTQYF
once | TRBV2 | CASSQGSGDSPLHF
once | TRBV28 | CASSLPGEQPQHF
- | TRBV27 | CASSWTGREPQHF
- | TRBV5-1 | CASSHTGETPEAFF
- | TRBV12-3/TRBV12-4 | CASSLGSLYEQYF
few | TRBV4-2 | CASSPSGFSYEQYF
- | TRBV19 | CASSRGTGSPYEQYF
- | TRBV19 | CASSHRPTHTEAFF
- | TRBV7-3 | CASSLVFGTDTQYF
- | TRBV19 | CASTTGTGGSEKLFF
- | TRBV4-2 | CASSQDASGFLSSYNEQFF
once | TRBV7-6 | CASSEQGGPYNEQFF
- | TRBV12-3/TRBV12-4 | CASSPTGVPQFF
few | TRBV14 | CASSQAQVTGELFF
- | TRBV7-3 | CASSRGQQETQYF
few | TRBV7-9 | CASSFQGALYYGYTF
- | TRBV27 | CASRGTGIYGYTF
- | TRBV27 | CASSLRRVLAKNIQYF
- | TRBV11-3 | CASSLGTGNMYEQYF
once | TRBV16 | CASSQGTFNEQYF
- | TRBV5-1 | CASSLALHRATEAFF
many | TRBV7-9 | CASDTGIGTEAFF
- | TRBV11-2 | CASSGGGGTDTQYF
few | TRBV28 | CASSSPPDSISYNEQFF
- | TRBV10-3 | CAISESRQGSYGYTF
- | TRBV19 | CATGQGSTGDEKLFF
- | TRBV10-3 | CATSDYGYTF
- | TRBV27 | CASSLAAGSQGTEAFF
once | TRBV6-6 | CASSPAGPRGTQPRFSNQPQHF
- | TRBV9 | CASSGSGDTQYF
- | TRBV7-3 | CASSLTVAAGNTIYF
- | TRBV15 | CATSSLRGTDDTDTQYF